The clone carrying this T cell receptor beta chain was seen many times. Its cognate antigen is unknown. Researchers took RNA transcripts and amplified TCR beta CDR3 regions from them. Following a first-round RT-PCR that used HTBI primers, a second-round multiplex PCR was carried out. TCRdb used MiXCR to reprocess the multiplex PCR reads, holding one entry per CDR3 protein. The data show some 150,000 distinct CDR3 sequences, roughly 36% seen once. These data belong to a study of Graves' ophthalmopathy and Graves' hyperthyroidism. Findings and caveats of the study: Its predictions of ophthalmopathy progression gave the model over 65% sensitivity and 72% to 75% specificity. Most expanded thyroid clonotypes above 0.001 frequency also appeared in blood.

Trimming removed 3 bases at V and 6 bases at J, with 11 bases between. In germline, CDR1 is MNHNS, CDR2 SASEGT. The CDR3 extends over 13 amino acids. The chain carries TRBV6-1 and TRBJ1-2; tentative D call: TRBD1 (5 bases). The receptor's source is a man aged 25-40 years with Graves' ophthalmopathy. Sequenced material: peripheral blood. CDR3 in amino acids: CASSDPGRHGYTF. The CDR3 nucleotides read TGTGCCAGCAGTGACCCGGGGCGACATGGCTACACCTTC.